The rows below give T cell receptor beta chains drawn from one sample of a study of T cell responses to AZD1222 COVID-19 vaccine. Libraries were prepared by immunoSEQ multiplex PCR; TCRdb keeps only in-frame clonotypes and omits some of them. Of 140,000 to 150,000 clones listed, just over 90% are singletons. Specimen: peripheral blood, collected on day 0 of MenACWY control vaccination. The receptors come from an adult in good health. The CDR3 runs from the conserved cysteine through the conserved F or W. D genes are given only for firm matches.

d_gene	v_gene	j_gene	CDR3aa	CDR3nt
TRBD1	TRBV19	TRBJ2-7	CATTGEQPHEQYF	TGTGCCACCACAGGGGAGCAACCCCACGAGCAGTACTTC
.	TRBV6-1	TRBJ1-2	CASSEAEAGAGYGYTF	TGTGCCAGCAGTGAAGCGGAGGCAGGGGCGGGCTATGGCTACACCTTC
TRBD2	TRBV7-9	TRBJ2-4	CASSFSGEGNIQYF	TGTGCCAGCAGCTTTTCGGGGGAGGGAAACATTCAGTACTTC
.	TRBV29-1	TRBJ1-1	CSASGPGVAEAFF	TGCAGCGCCTCTGGGCCCGGGGTTGCTGAAGCTTTCTTT
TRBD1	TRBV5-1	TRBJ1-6	CASSLGGTEYNSPLHF	TGCGCCAGCAGCTTGGGTGGGACAGAATATAATTCACCCCTCCACTTT
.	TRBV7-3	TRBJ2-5	CASGLREGGTQYF	TGTGCCAGCGGACTACGAGAGGGGGGGACCCAGTACTTC
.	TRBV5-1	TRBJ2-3	CASSLAGGTISTDTQYF	TGCGCCAGCAGCTTGGCCGGAGGTACCATTAGCACAGATACGCAGTATTTT
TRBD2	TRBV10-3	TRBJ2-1	CAISGTGTSLSSSYNEQFF	TGTGCCATCAGTGGGACCGGGACTAGCCTTTCGAGCTCCTACAATGAGCAGTTCTTC
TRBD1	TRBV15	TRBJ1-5	CATSALRQGIEPQHF	TGTGCCACCAGCGCCCTAAGACAGGGGATAGAGCCCCAGCATTTT
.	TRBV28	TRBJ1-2	CASSLDPGVDYGYTF	TGTGCCAGCAGTTTAGACCCAGGGGTCGACTATGGCTACACCTTC
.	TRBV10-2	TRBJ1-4	CASSNRDRINEKLFF	TGCGCCAGCAGTAACCGGGACCGTATTAATGAAAAACTGTTTTTT
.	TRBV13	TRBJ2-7	CASSPRKGPIYEQYF	TGTGCCAGCAGCCCCCGGAAGGGGCCTATCTACGAGCAGTACTTC
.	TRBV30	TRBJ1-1	CAWRDPGLRLMNTEAFF	TGTGCCTGGAGGGATCCGGGACTCCGGCTCATGAACACTGAAGCTTTCTTT
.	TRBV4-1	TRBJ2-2	CASSSTTSQTGELFF	TGCGCCAGCAGCTCTACAACGTCACAGACCGGGGAGCTGTTTTTT